The source of this T cell receptor (beta chain) is a study of blood T cell repertoires in COVID-19. Study-wide context: Sources were T cells, B-cell-depleted T cells, or PBMCs; the material itself was cDNA or gDNA.

Patients from Seattle were sampled longitudinally, starting during active infection. From germline, CDR1 is SEHNR and CDR2 FQNEAQ (reference sequence). Trimming cost V 5 bases and J 7 bases; bases outside gene matches: 5. This CDR3 contains 14 residues. Original processing notes: It was from reference gene primer amplification that nucleated cell counts were estimated. The table came from immunoSEQ multiplex PCR; TCRdb's copy has only in-frame clones and leaves some out. Clonal size and the V and J genes are those of that table, whereas D and trimming came from the DNA. The sample contains roughly 160,000 clones, roughly 86% of which appear only once.

The sequence was collected from a woman over 75 with COVID-19, enrolled during active disease. The specimen sequenced was peripheral blood. V usage is TRBV7-9 and J usage is TRBJ1-6; TRBD1 matches 7 bases. CDR3 sequence: CASSPPGQNSPLHF. CDR3 bases: TGTGCCAGCAGCCCCCCGGGACAGAATTCACCCCTCCACTTT. Based on the CDR3 plus reference TRBV7-9 and TRBJ1-6, the full variable domain is DTGVSQNPRHKITKRGQNVTFRCDPISEHNRLYWYRQTLGQGPEFLTYFQNEAQLEKSRLLSDRFSAERPKGSFSTLEIQRTEQGDSAMYLCASSPPGQNSPLHFGNGTRLTVT.